Listed below are T cell receptor beta chains from one sample, sequenced in a study of cytomegalovirus exposure and HLA in healthy donors. TCRdb's copy holds only in-frame clones and misses some; the assay was immunoSEQ multiplex PCR. The record lists roughly 77,000 clones, of which the ten most abundant hold about 4.6%. The specimen was PBMCs. The receptors here all came from a man aged 25-40 years in good health and CMV-seronegative. The CDR3 runs from the conserved cysteine through the conserved F or W. The D gene is left open where the match is weak.

d_call	j_call	v_call	cdr3_nt	cdr3_aa
NA	TRBJ2-7	TRBV5-4	TGTGCCAGCAGCTTTACCCTGAGCTCCTACGAGCAGTACTTC	CASSFTLSSYEQYF
NA	TRBJ2-1	TRBV5-4	TGTGCCAGCAGCTTGGCCCAGCGTTCCTCCTACAATGAGCAGTTCTTC	CASSLAQRSSYNEQFF
NA	TRBJ1-1	TRBV6-5	TGTGCCAGCAGTTACTCGGGCGGGGAGAACACTGAAGCTTTCTTT	CASSYSGGENTEAFF
NA	TRBJ1-1	TRBV7-8	TGTGCCAGCAGCTTAACGCTAATGAACACTGAAGCTTTCTTT	CASSLTLMNTEAFF
TRBD1	TRBJ1-1	TRBV18	TGTGCCAGCTCACCACTGACAGGGGAGCTTGCCAACACTGAAGCTTTCTTT	CASSPLTGELANTEAFF
NA	TRBJ1-2	TRBV11-3	TGTGCCAGCAGCTTAGGCGGAAACTATGGCTACACCTTC	CASSLGGNYGYTF
NA	TRBJ2-7	TRBV11-3	TGTGCCAGCAGCTTAGATGCCCCCCGGGACGAGCAGTACTTC	CASSLDAPRDEQYF
NA	TRBJ1-2	TRBV29-1	TGCAGCGTTGACGGGGGTTGGGTTGGTGGCTACACCTTC	CSVDGGWVGGYTF
TRBD2	TRBJ2-1	TRBV19	TGTGCCAGTAGTAAACTAGCGGGAGTATCTGATGAGCAGTTCTTC	CASSKLAGVSDEQFF
NA	TRBJ2-7	TRBV2	TGTGCCAGCAGTGTAGAACAGGGAAGTTACGAGCAGTACTTC	CASSVEQGSYEQYF
NA	TRBJ1-2	TRBV19	TGTGCCAGTAGTATAGGGCACATTAACTATGGCTACACCTTC	CASSIGHINYGYTF
TRBD1	TRBJ1-1	TRBV25-1	TGTGCCAGCAGTGAATGGACAGGGGGAAGGGAAGCTTTCTTT	CASSEWTGGREAFF
TRBD2	TRBJ2-6	TRBV6-6	TGTGCCAGCAGTACCCTTCGGGGGGCTGGGGCCAACGTCCTGACTTTC	CASSTLRGAGANVLTF
NA	TRBJ1-5	TRBV10-3	TGTGCCATCACCCCCGAAGAAGATGGAGCCCAGCATTTT	CAITPEEDGAQHF
TRBD1	TRBJ1-2	TRBV30	TGTGCCTGGAGATTGACAGGGATCTATGGCTACACCTTC	CAWRLTGIYGYTF
NA	TRBJ1-5	TRBV5-1	TGCGCCAGCAGCTTGGATGGGGGCGGCGGCAATCAGCCCCAGCATTTT	CASSLDGGGGNQPQHF
TRBD2	TRBJ2-5	TRBV11-2	TGTGCCAGCAGCTGGACTAGCGGAGGGGAGACCCAGTACTTC	CASSWTSGGETQYF
TRBD1	TRBJ2-2	TRBV2	TGTGCCAGCAGTGAACCCCGGGACAGAACTGGGACCGGGGAGCTGTTTTTT	CASSEPRDRTGTGELFF
NA	TRBJ2-7	TRBV28	TGTGCCAGCAGCATCCCCCGAGTCTACGAGCAGTACTTC	CASSIPRVYEQYF
TRBD2	TRBJ2-2	TRBV7-3	TGTGCCAGCAGCTTAGGGACTAGCGGTACCGGGGAGCTGTTTTTT	CASSLGTSGTGELFF
TRBD1	TRBJ1-1	TRBV18	TGTGCCAGCTCACTGGGACAGGGGAACACTGAAGCTTTCTTT	CASSLGQGNTEAFF
TRBD1	TRBJ1-6	TRBV2	TGTGCCAGCACGGGGTCCGCGGGACAGGCCCTATTCCACTTT	CASTGSAGQALFHF
NA	TRBJ2-7	TRBV1	TGCACCAGCAGCCAAGAGGTTAGCGGGAGAATAGACTACGAGCAGTACTTC	CTSSQEVSGRIDYEQYF
TRBD2	TRBJ2-3	TRBV18	TGTGCCAGCTCTCCTAGCGGGAGTGCAGATACGCAGTATTTT	CASSPSGSADTQYF
NA	TRBJ1-5	TRBV28	TGTGCCAGCAGTTTACAGGGTGGCAATCAGCCCCAGCATTTT	CASSLQGGNQPQHF
TRBD1	TRBJ2-2	TRBV7-3	TGTGCCAGCAGCGGACAGGGTAACACCGGGGAGCTGTTTTTT	CASSGQGNTGELFF
NA	TRBJ1-1	TRBV4-3	TGCGCCAGCAGCCAAGGTTCAAGCGCGGTCACTGAAGCTTTCTTT	CASSQGSSAVTEAFF
NA	TRBJ2-7	TRBV15	TGTGCCACCAGCAGAGATCAACTAGGGAGGTACGAGCAGTACTTC	CATSRDQLGRYEQYF
TRBD1	TRBJ2-5	TRBV2	TGTGCCAGCAGTGAAACCTCAGGGGGCCGGGGGGAGACCCAGTACTTC	CASSETSGGRGETQYF
TRBD2	TRBJ2-7	TRBV25-1	TGTGCCAGCAGTGAACCCGGCGGGAGAGGTCAGTACTTC	CASSEPGGRGQYF
NA	TRBJ2-7	TRBV7-8	TGTGCCAGCAGCCCGAATCTAGGGGCTAGCTCCTACGAGCAGTACTTC	CASSPNLGASSYEQYF
NA	TRBJ1-3	TRBV6-1	TGTGCCAGCAGCAGGGATCCCTACTCTGGAAACACCATATATTTT	CASSRDPYSGNTIYF